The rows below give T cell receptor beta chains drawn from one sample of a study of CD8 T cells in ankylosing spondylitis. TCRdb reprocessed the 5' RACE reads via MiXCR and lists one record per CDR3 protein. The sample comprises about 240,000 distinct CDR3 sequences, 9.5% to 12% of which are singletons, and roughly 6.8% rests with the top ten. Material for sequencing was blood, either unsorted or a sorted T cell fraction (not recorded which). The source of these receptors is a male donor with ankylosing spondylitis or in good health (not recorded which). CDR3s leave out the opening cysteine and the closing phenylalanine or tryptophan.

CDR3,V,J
ASTPGAYGYT,TRBV12-3/TRBV12-4,TRBJ1-2
ASSLRGFWNEQF,TRBV5-1,TRBJ2-1
ASSLTSDSGANVLT,TRBV25-1,TRBJ2-6
ASSQGNDNEQF,TRBV4-1,TRBJ2-1
ASSLGGGSGLAGGLQY,TRBV12-3/TRBV12-4,TRBJ2-3
ASSSRREDRNEQF,TRBV25-1,TRBJ2-1
ASSQGLALSGYY,TRBV7-2,TRBJ2-7
ASIPGTSGYNEQF,TRBV2,TRBJ2-1
ASSSLRGTDTQY,TRBV5-1,TRBJ2-3
SAPDPVSQPQH,TRBV20-1,TRBJ1-5
ASSLRGRFGTSGEETQY,TRBV3-1,TRBJ2-5
SVRAGGDYNEQF,TRBV20-1,TRBJ2-1
ASSTLQYKNIQY,TRBV11-2,TRBJ2-4
ASSSLAGDTGELF,TRBV5-1,TRBJ2-2
ASRQQGATEAF,TRBV27,TRBJ1-1
ASITSGIFDTQY,TRBV28,TRBJ2-3
ASSGGYGAKNIQY,TRBV5-1,TRBJ2-4
ASSSLMGGPVAYEQY,TRBV12-3/TRBV12-4,TRBJ2-7
ASSADRNTEAF,TRBV28,TRBJ1-1
ASRSPGGDYNEQF,TRBV4-2,TRBJ2-1
ASSPGGRTDTQY,TRBV7-2,TRBJ2-3
ASSESGRVAEAF,TRBV25-1,TRBJ1-1
SAREQFGETQY,TRBV20-1,TRBJ2-5
ASSLMGENTGELF,TRBV5-6,TRBJ2-2
SVSTSAQETQY,TRBV29-1,TRBJ2-5
ASSSPRGGRGTGELF,TRBV7-2,TRBJ2-2
ASSPIAGQAPGELF,TRBV3-1,TRBJ2-2
ASSLSRWNEQF,TRBV7-2,TRBJ2-1
SARLDLNTEAF,TRBV20-1,TRBJ1-1
ASSLAGAAMQETQY,TRBV28,TRBJ2-5
ASSLLRNEQF,TRBV7-6,TRBJ2-1
SAPGLAGFRQETQY,TRBV20-1,TRBJ2-5
ASSYSGEYTDTQY,TRBV7-3,TRBJ2-3
ASSPGLGSYEQY,TRBV10-2,TRBJ2-7
ASTRRGAADTQY,TRBV12-3/TRBV12-4,TRBJ2-3
ASSSTGTGSSSEQF,TRBV12-3/TRBV12-4,TRBJ2-1
ASSQRLVIYNEQF,TRBV7-8,TRBJ2-1
ASSRNGNTIY,TRBV3-1,TRBJ1-3
ASGELAGGGNEQF,TRBV6-1,TRBJ2-1
ASSKGTPYGYT,TRBV12-3/TRBV12-4,TRBJ1-2
ANSYSPRETQY,TRBV6-6,TRBJ2-5
ASSPHLGGLRQPQH,TRBV12-3/TRBV12-4,TRBJ1-5
ASSRRSTEAF,TRBV14,TRBJ1-1
SVESGSNTGELF,TRBV29-1,TRBJ2-2
SATDFSGGAVDTQY,TRBV20-1,TRBJ2-3
ASSLGTGSYNEQF,TRBV5-1,TRBJ2-1